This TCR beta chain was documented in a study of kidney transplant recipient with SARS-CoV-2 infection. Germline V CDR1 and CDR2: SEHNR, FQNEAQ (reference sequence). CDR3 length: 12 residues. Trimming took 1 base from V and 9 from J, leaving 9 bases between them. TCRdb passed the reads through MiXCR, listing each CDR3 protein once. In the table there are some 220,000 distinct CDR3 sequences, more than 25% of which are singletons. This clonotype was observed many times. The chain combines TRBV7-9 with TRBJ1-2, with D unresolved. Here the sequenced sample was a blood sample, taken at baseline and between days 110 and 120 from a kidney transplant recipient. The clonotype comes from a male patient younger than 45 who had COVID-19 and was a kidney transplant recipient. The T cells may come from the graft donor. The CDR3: CASSLGSMSYTF. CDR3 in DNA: TGTGCCAGCAGCTTAGGCTCTATGAGCTACACCTTC.